This TCR beta chain was identified in a study of shared clonotypes between healthy human individuals (dated by TCRdb to the early 2020s). In terms of the full investigation: The cohort included a few men and a couple of women between 18 and 49 years of age. Different laboratories and diverse techniques were used to prepare libraries and sequence TCR repertoires, to increase sequencing depth and limit assay-specific biases. To estimate repertoire size and how much clonotype sharing occurs between individuals, the study deeply sequenced the blood TCR repertoires of about five healthy adults. Per donor, three plates each were used for CD4 naive and CD4 memory, two for CD8 naive, and one for CD8 memory. Between about 0.94 and 8.9 billion PBMCs per donor were obtained by leukapheresis. Overall study results and their limits: Naive subsets generally had larger estimated clonotype richness than memory subsets. Because the study included only a small number of donors, the genetic and exposure-history diversity represented was limited. Only blood was sampled, and tissue TCR repertoires likely differ from those in blood. Clonotypes shared by all four sorted-subset donors showed higher generation probabilities than non-shared clonotypes. Roughly 5% of naive CD4, more than 3% of naive CD8, approximately 2.2% of memory CD4, and less than 0.45% of memory CD8 clonotypes were shared across a few donors. Based on pairwise subsampling, the degree of clonotype sharing among donors was expected to be affected by sequencing depth. Incomplete sequencing was indicated by rarefaction of sorted-subset datasets, despite the large sequencing depth.

On this clone: Its antigen is unknown. Within one base of it there is no much larger clone, and no base qualities were kept.

Using the deep immunoSEQ assay, multiplex PCR amplified TCR CDR3 regions from genomic DNA. For each cell subset, the extracted genomic DNA was distributed evenly across all wells of several immunoSEQ 96-well plates, and each plate served as one replicate. For sorted subsets, roughly 200 ng of genomic DNA, equivalent to roughly 30,000 T cell genomes, went into each replicate PCR. Purified libraries were measured with a Qubit 3.0 fluorometer, size-checked on a Bioanalyzer 2100, and measured again with the KAPA Library Quantification kit. Each immunoSEQ 96-well plate was sequenced on its own single-read 150-cycle Illumina NextSeq 550 flow cell. Processing in the source paper ran as follows. Because only junctional sequences without quality scores were contained in the immunoSEQ output, filtering matching that applied to full-length reads could not be performed. Sequences were annotated with PyIR, a Python wrapper for IgBLAST v1.9, using IMGT germline references to assign V/J genes and CDR3. Reads were filtered out if the reads had weak V/J assignments (E-value above 1e-6), no CDR3, stop codons, out-of-frame junctions, or ambiguous translated residues. V3J clonotypes were defined as sequences sharing the same inferred V gene, J gene, and CDR3 amino acid sequence. To compute the percentage overlap between repertoires, the number of shared unique clonotypes was divided by the size of the smaller repertoire. RTK rarefaction, the Chao1 estimator, and Recon v2.1 estimates of unobserved clonotypes were used to assess repertoire richness. Generation probabilities for all TCRbeta clonotypes obtained by the gDNA method from a handful of donors were computed using OLGA. As stored in TCRdb, this immuneACCESS dataset retains in-frame rearrangements with V and J assigned. A fraction of the clones does not appear; measured against another copy, unresolved V genes explain less than half of the discrepancy, and the remainder lacks a known reason. V, J and clone size were drawn from that table, and D and trimming were deduced from the DNA. The sample has 2.3 million or so clones on record, 80% to 95% of them singletons. The top ten clones comprise 0.35% to 0.45% of the sample.

The CDR3 sequence holds 15 residues, the cysteine and phenylalanine included. The DNA shown is the 45-base CDR3, in frame from base 1. At the junction V is shortened by 0 bases and J by 4 bases, with 9 bases in between. Sequences SEHNR (CDR1) and FQNEAQ (CDR2) are obtained from the germline V gene (reference sequence). Healthy HIV-negative adults with no recently reported acute infections or vaccinations were included as donors. Every donor was a Caucasian adult residing in Nashville, Tennessee, USA. CD4+ T cells were enriched through magnetic negative selection, after which naive cells were positively selected on CD45RA and the remaining negative fraction served as the memory subset. Blood was collected by leukapheresis, and PBMCs were isolated by Ficoll-Histopaque density gradient centrifugation and then cryopreserved in liquid nitrogen vapor phase. Analytical flow cytometry was used to check the purity and quantity of each magnetically sorted T cell population. Genomic DNA was isolated from every sorted fraction and measured by UV absorbance on a Nanodrop 2000c.

This receptor was taken from a man between 18 and 35 years old in good health. Some clones in this sample may be carry-over from other donors' samples. Material: naive CD4+ T cells from PBMCs. Explained via the paper, the cell subset or site label denotes: CD45RA+ positively selected. This chain is built from TRBV7-9 and TRBJ1-4; no D segment can be confidently identified. The nucleotide sequence is TGTGCCAGCAGCTTAGCCTTAGCGGGTAATGAAAAACTGTTTTTT. This encodes CASSLALAGNEKLFF.